This TCR beta chain was sequenced for a study of T cell responses to AZD1222 COVID-19 vaccine. Across the study: Second-dose groups at about 4 or about 12 weeks were pooled. Study outcomes and limitations: Baseline seropositivity characterized only six AZD1222 recipients. In the spike-specific TCR repertoire, nearly half reportedly target unmutated variant regions. At 160-218 and 743-854, vaccine-associated CD4 TCRs were dominant, and they spanned spike.

Regarding this clone: Its target is not known.

CDR3 length: 14 residues. V dropped 5 bases and J dropped 0 bases, with 8 bases sitting between them. CDR1 is MDHEN, CDR2 SYDVKM, per germline. TCRdb keeps only in-frame clones here, not all; method: immunoSEQ multiplex PCR. The table has 120,000 or so clones, 88% seen once. The sample was peripheral blood, taken on day 0 of AZD1222 vaccination. The V gene is TRBV28, the J gene TRBJ2-1, with D maybe TRBD1 (5 bases). This clonotype was obtained from an adult in good health. The CDR3 DNA follows: TGTGCCAGCAGTAGACAGCACTCCTACAATGAGCAGTTCTTC. Its translation: CASSRQHSYNEQFF.